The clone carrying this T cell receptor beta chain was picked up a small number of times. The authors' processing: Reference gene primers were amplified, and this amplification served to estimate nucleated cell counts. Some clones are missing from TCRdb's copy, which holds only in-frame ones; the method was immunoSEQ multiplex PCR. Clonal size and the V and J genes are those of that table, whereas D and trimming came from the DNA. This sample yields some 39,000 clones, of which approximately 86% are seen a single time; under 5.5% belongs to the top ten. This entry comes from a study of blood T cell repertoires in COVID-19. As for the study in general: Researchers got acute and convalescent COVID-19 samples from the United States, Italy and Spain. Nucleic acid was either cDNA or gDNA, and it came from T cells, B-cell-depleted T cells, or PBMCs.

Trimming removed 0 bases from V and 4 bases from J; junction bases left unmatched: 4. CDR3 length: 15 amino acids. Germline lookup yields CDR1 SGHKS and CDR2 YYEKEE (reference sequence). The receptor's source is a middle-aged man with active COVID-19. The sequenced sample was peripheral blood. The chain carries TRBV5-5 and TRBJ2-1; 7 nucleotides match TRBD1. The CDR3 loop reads CASSLGVQGYNEQFF. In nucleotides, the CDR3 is TGTGCCAGCAGCTTGGGGGTACAGGGGTACAATGAGCAGTTCTTC.